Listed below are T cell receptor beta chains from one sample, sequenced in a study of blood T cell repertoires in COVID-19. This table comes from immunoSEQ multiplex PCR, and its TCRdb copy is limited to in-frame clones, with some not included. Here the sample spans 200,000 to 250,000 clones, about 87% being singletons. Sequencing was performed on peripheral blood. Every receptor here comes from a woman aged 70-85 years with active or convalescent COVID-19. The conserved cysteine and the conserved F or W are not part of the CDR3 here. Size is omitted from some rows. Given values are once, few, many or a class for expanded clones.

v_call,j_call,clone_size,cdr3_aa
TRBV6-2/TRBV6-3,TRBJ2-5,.,ASSFREYPETQY
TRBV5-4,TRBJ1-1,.,ASSPIRDRTIL
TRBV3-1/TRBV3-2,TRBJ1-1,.,ASSRTLNTEAF
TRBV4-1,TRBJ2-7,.,ASSQDTSYEQY
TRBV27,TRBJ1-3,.,ASSLGPGRSGNTIY
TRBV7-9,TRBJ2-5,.,ASRLSGGVETQY
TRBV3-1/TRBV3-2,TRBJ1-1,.,ASSPHRDTEAF
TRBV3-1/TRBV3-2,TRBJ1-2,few,ATLWGLLDRAHYGYT
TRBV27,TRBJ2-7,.,ASRELAGVYEQY
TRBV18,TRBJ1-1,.,ASSLSGFSTEAF
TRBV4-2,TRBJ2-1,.,ASSQDPGSYNEQF
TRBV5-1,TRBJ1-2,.,ASNYTGGDYYGYT
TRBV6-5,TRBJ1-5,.,ASSLSQGAQPQH
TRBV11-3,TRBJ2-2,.,ASSPYGTGELF
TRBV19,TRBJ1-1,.,ASSIPGGSTEAF
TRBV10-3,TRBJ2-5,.,AISDGGAETQY
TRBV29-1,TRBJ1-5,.,SVEERGQGQPQH
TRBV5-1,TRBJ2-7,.,ASSRTSGSSYEQY
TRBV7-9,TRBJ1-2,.,ASSSRQGSNYGYT
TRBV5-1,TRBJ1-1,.,ASSLAGGTNTEAF
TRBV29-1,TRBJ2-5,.,SVGVNGRGGRETQY
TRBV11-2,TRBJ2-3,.,ASSPTGDTDTQY
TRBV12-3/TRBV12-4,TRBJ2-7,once,ASSLAGGDEQY
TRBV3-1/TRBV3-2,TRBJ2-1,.,ASSQERSGGSNEQF
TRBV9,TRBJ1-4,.,ASSVSVLTNEKLF
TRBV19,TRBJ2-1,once,ASTWQRGDLGEQF
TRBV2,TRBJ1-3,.,ASSQDGNSGNTIY
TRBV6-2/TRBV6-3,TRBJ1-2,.,ASSSGTGVFYGYT
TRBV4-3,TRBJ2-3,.,ASSQDWAVRGDTQY
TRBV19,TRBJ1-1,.,ATKGDTNTEAF
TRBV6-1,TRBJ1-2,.,ASSENRGVSGYT
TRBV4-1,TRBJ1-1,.,ASRRGEAVNTEAF
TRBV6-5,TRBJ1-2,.,ASTPDRGGYGYT
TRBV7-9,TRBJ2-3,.,ASSTQRDAQY
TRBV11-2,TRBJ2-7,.,ASSFAGGSYEQY
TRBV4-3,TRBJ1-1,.,ASSQDIAVNTEAF
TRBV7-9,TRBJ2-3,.,ASSLTRGTDTQY